The 9 T cell receptor beta chains given below trace back to one sample, sequenced in a study of graft-versus-host responses after intestinal transplantation. The protocol was immunoSEQ multiplex PCR, while the TCRdb copy is restricted to in-frame clones and leaves out a portion. The table shows tens of thousands of clones, with roughly 88% occurring only once. These TCRs are of unknown antigen specificity. Sample: unstimulated CD4+ T cells sorted from spleen or lymph node cells, taken before intestinal transplant. These receptors were obtained from a human donor who received an intestinal transplant.

This clone has only one observation. V usage is TRBV4-2 and J usage is TRBJ1-2; unclear D gene. The CDR3 extends over 13 amino acids. Germline CDR1 reads LGHNA; CDR2 reads YNFKEQ. V was cut by 0 bases and J by 3 bases, with 5 bases left in between. The CDR3 nucleotides are TGTGCCAGCAGCCAAGATCGGGACTATGGCTACACCTTC. This codes for CASSQDRDYGYTF.

The rearrangement joins TRBV11-2 to TRBJ1-1; D is uncertain. Germline V gives CDR1 SGHAT, CDR2 FQNNGV. The length of the CDR3 is 12 residues. V was pared by 3 bases and J by 5 bases, with 7 bases between. The CDR3 DNA follows: TGTGCCAGCAGCTTTAGCGAGACTGAAGCTTTCTTT. Translated, it gives CASSFSETEAFF.

This chain links TRBV2 with TRBJ1-6, with TRBD1 matching over 7 bases. Germline CDR1 SNHLY, CDR2 FYNNEI. This CDR3 region has 16 residues. J gave up 6 bases and V 2 bases, and 7 bases lay outside the gene matches. CDR3 protein: CASSEMGGQSNSPLHF. DNA for the CDR3: TGTGCCAGCAGTGAAATGGGGGGACAGAGTAATTCACCCCTCCACTTT.

The chain recombines TRBV5-5 with TRBJ2-6; D gene ambiguous. V lost 4 bases, J lost 2 bases, and 10 bases lay in between. CDR3 length: 15 residues. Germline CDR1 is SGHKS and CDR2 is YYEKEE (reference sequence). Here the CDR3 reads CASSRVGAGANVLTF. CDR3 DNA: TGTGCCAGCAGCCGAGTAGGAGCTGGGGCCAACGTCCTGACTTTC.

V is TRBV5-1 and J is TRBJ1-5; maybe TRBD1 (5 bases). Germline CDR1 SGHRS, CDR2 YFSETQ. V lost 4 bases, J lost 5 bases, and 13 bases lay in between. The CDR3 runs to 14 residues. The CDR3 spells CASSPLTRDQPQHF. For the CDR3, the DNA is TGCGCCAGCAGCCCCCTGACCAGGGATCAGCCCCAGCATTTT. Supplemented by reference TRBV5-1 and TRBJ1-5, the full variable domain reads KAGVTQTPRYLIKTRGQQVTLSCSPISGHRSVSWYQQTPGQGLQFLFEYFSETQRNKGNFPGRFSGRQFSNSRSEMNVSTLELGDSALYLCASSPLTRDQPQHFGDGTRLSIL.

In its sample, this clone was seen once. The genes are TRBV10-3 and TRBJ1-1; TRBD1 agrees at 8 bases. From germline, CDR1 is ENHRY and CDR2 SYGVKD. The CDR3 length is 13 residues. V shed 5 bases and J 4 bases; nucleotides not matched to a gene: 3. CDR3 in amino acids: CAISTGQGTEAFF. As DNA, the CDR3 is TGTGCCATCAGTACCGGACAGGGCACTGAAGCTTTCTTT.

In its sample, this clone was seen once. The V and J genes are TRBV15 and TRBJ1-4; TRBD1 might be the D (5 bases). Trimming took 0 bases from V and 6 from J, leaving 11 bases between them. The V gene's germline CDR1 is LNHNV and CDR2 YYDKDF (reference sequence). CDR3 length: 15 residues. CDR3 region: CATSRDPRVDEKLFF. The CDR3 nucleotides read TGTGCCACCAGCAGAGATCCCAGGGTAGATGAAAAACTGTTTTTT. The variable domain in full, completed from reference TRBV15 and TRBJ1-4, reads DAMVIQNPRYQVTQFGKPVTLSCSQTLNHNVMYWYQQKSSQAPKLLFHYYDKDFNNEADTPDNFQSRRPNTSFCFLDIRSPGLGDTAMYLCATSRDPRVDEKLFFGSGTQLSVL.

This rearrangement joins TRBV5-4 to TRBJ1-2; D perhaps matches TRBD1 (6 bases). Germline V gene data show CDR1 as SGHNT and CDR2 as YYREEE (reference sequence). The CDR3 spans 14 residues. Trimming removed 4 bases at V and 4 bases at J, with 14 bases between. CDR3 DNA: TGTGCCAGCAGCCCGCAGGGGCTCGTCTATGGCTACACCTTC. Its translation: CASSPQGLVYGYTF.

The chain combines TRBV11-2 with TRBJ2-3; TRBD1 aligns across 9 bases. From germline, CDR1 is SGHAT and CDR2 FQNNGV. The CDR3 runs to 15 residues. The J segment lost 4 bases and the V segment lost 5 bases, leaving 7 bases of the junction unmatched. CDR3 sequence (DNA): TGTGCCAGCAGCCCCGGGACAGGGAGTGCAGATACGCAGTATTTT. As protein: CASSPGTGSADTQYF.